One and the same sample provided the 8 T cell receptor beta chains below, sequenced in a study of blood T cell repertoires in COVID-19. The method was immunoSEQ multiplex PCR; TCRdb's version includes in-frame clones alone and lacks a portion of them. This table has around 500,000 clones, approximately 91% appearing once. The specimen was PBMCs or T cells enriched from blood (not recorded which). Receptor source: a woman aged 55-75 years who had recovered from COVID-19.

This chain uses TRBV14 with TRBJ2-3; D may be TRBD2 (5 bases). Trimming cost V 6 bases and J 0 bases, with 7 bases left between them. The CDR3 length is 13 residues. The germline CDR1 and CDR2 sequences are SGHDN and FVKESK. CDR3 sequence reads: CASRLASTDTQYF. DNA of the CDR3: TGTGCCAGCAGGCTAGCCAGCACAGATACGCAGTATTTT.

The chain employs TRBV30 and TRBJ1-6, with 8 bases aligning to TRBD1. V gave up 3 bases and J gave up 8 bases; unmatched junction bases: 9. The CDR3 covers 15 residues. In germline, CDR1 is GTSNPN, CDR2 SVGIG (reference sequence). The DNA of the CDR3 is TGTGCCTGGAGCCTCGCCGGGACAGGTGATTCACCCCTCCACTTT. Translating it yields CAWSLAGTGDSPLHF.

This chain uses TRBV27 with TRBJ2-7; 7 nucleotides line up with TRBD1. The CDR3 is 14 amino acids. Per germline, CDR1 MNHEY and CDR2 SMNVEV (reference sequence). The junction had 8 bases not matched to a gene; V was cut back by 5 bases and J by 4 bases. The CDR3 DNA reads TGTGCCAGCAGTCCCATCGACAGGGATTACGAGCAGTACGTC. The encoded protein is CASSPIDRDYEQYV.

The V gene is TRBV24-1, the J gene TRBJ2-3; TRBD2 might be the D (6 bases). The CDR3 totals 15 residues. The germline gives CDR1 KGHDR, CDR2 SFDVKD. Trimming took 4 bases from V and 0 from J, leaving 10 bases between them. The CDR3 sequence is CATSDPTRSTDTQYF. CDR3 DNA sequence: TGTGCCACCAGTGACCCGACTAGAAGCACAGATACGCAGTATTTT.

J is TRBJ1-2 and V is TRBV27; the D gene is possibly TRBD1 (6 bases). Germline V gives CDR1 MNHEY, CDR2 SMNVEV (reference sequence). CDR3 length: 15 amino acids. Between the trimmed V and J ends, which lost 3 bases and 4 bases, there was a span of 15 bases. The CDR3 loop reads CASSFRPEGVYGYTF. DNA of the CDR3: TGTGCCAGCAGTTTCCGGCCAGAGGGGGTCTATGGCTACACCTTC.

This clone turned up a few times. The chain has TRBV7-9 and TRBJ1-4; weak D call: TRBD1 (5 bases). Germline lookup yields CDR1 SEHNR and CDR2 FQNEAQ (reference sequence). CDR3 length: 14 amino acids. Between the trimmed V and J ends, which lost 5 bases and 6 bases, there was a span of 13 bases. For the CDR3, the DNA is TGTGCCAGCAGCCGCGGGACTTTTGATGAAAAACTGTTTTTT. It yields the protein CASSRGTFDEKLFF.

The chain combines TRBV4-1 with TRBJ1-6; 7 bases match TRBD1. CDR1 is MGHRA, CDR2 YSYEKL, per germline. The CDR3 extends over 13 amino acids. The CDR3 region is CATGTYRNSPLHF. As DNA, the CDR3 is TGCGCGACAGGGACATATAGGAATTCACCCCTCCACTTT.

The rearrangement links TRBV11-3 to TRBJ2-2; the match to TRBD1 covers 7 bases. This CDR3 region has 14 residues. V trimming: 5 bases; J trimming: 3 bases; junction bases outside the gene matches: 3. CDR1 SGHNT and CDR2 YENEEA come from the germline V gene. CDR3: CASSQQGYTGELFF. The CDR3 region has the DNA TGTGCCAGCAGCCAACAGGGGTACACCGGGGAGCTGTTTTTT.